Below, one T cell receptor (beta chain) is given with its context. V was trimmed by 2 bases and J by 1 base, leaving 7 bases between them. Per the germline V gene, CDR1 is ENHRY and CDR2 is SYGVKD. The CDR3 sequence is 14 residues long. Only in-frame clones appear in the TCRdb table, and some are missing; sequencing was by immunoSEQ multiplex PCR. Of 120,000 or so clones in the sample, around 82% were seen once. The entry originates in a study of blood T cell repertoires in COVID-19. The TCR comes from a woman aged 60-75 years with acute or convalescent COVID-19. Sequences were obtained from peripheral blood. V and J are TRBV10-3 and TRBJ2-3, with D possibly TRBD2 on 6 matching bases. The CDR3 region is CAISEIAGTDTQYF. The CDR3 DNA reads as TGTGCCATCAGTGAGATAGCGGGCACAGATACGCAGTATTTT.